This T cell receptor beta chain was sequenced for a study of blood T cells in healthy people across ages. CDR3 length: 19 residues. The V gene lost 0 bases and the J gene lost 0 bases, with 21 bases spanning the gap. Germline CDR1 is DFQATT and CDR2 is SNEGSKA (reference sequence). In this sample, this clonotype turned up a few times. PCR was performed a second time for 7 to 11 cycles using a sample-barcoded 5' primer and a J-beta primer mix. Each CDR3 protein gets one entry after TCRdb re-called the 5' RACE reads with MiXCR. The sample comprises 1.2 million to 1.5 million distinct CDR3 sequences, 40% to 50% of which are singletons, and 6.5% to 10% rests with the top ten.

Sequencing was performed on blood. The chain combines TRBV20-1 with TRBJ2-1; weak D call: TRBD1 (6 bases). This clonotype originated in a woman aged 18-29 years in good health. The CDR3 bases are TGCAGTGCTAGAGATGCTGACCCAGGGGTCCCCCTCTCCTACAATGAGCAGTTCTTC. Translated, it gives CSARDADPGVPLSYNEQFF.